This T cell receptor beta chain is from a study of blood T cells in healthy people across ages (dated by TCRdb to about 2015). Broadly, across the study: In model experiments, roughly one uniquely barcoded TCR beta cDNA molecule per two T cells was captured by template switching. For two donors (one aged 18 to 30 and one aged 80 or older), the study analyzed two additional independent replicas of 1 million unique cDNA reads from the same blood draw. The donors were divided into four age groups: young (average around 16 years), middle-aged (about 40), aged (about 62) and long-lived (roughly 82). To avoid experimental bias, donors of different ages were spread randomly across the sequencing lanes. Age-related changes in TCR beta repertoire diversity were measured in the study by deep sequencing normalized with unique cDNA molecular identifiers. Broad study findings and their caveats: The long-lived group showed more naive CD4+ T cells, fewer expanded clones and increased TCR diversity than the aged group, suggesting age selection. As age increased, observed TCR beta diversity per million T cells dropped in a roughly linear way, and a significant reduction was already evident by age 40. Since profiling was done on bulk unsorted PBMCs, naive and antigen-experienced compartments could not be conclusively compared. Donor CMV infection status was unknown, potentially confounding age-related changes in expanded clonotypes. Estimates of total diversity based on one million sequenced T cells were regarded as lower bounds and as underestimates. A strong correlation was found between observed TCR beta diversity and the percentage of naive T cells measured by flow cytometry.

Systemically healthy Caucasian individuals from Russia, 39 in total and aged roughly 6 to 90 years, were included as donors. About 10 milliliters of peripheral blood were collected from each donor into EDTA-treated Vacutainer tubes. Ficoll-Paque density-gradient centrifugation was used to isolate PBMCs, with at least 7 million per sample. Total RNA, at least 5 micrograms per sample, was extracted from PBMCs with Trizol reagent. For every donor, an aliquot of PBMCs went through flow cytometry to measure the percentages of naive CD45RAhigh/CD27high T cells. A few counts support this clonotype. The antigen it recognizes is unknown. No clone much larger than this one lies a single base away; base qualities are absent. The method behind the library was 5' RACE. Sequencing used an Illumina HiSeq 2500. The second PCR ran for about 6 to 12 cycles and used a J-beta primer mix along with a sample-barcoded 5' primer. Each TCR beta cDNA molecule received a unique molecular identifier from a template-switch 5' adaptor carrying 12 random nucleotides. Each sample yielded at least 2.5 million CDR3-containing paired-end reads. All of the RNA was converted into first-strand cDNA using the Mint cDNA synthesis kit, with a TRBC-specific oligonucleotide serving as the primer. Following uracil-DNA glycosylase treatment, all cDNA underwent a first 18-cycle PCR with the universal primers M1SS and BC2_uni_R. For the original study's pipeline: Each sample was normalized by randomly selecting 1 million high-quality reads, each carrying a distinct molecular identifier. Reads sharing molecular identifiers were discarded rather than binned into consensus sequences. MiTCR, with a Q25 quality threshold and the strictest error-elimination algorithm, was used for CDR3 identification, clonotype clustering and error correction. A nonparametric unseen species model with Euler transformation was used to estimate a lower bound on total TCR beta diversity. The raw public data were reprocessed by TCRdb itself: fastp quality trimming at Q25, MiXCR clonotype calling, in-frame beta chains only. Rows are unified per CDR3 protein, each entry keeping the most common DNA and genes. TCRdb, not the authors, supplied the V and J calls. For this sample the table gives 800,000 or so distinct CDR3 sequences, of which about 62% were detected only once. The ten largest clones capture around 30% of the sample.

Relative to germline, V is 5 bases shorter and J is 4 bases shorter, with 8 bases between their ends. CDR1 SGHTA and CDR2 FQGNSA are derived from the germline V gene. There are 12 amino acids in the CDR3, from cysteine to phenylalanine inclusive. The retained sequence is limited to the CDR3, 36 bases, with the frame set at the first base. This receptor was identified in a man younger than 45 in good health. This receptor chain uses TRBV7-2 and TRBJ1-2; TRBD1 could be the D gene, as 6 bases match. The sample consisted of blood. Here is the DNA: TGTGCCAGCAGCACCAGGGGCTATGGCTACACCTTC. This gives the protein CASSTRGYGYTF.